The 19 T cell receptor beta chains listed next were all sequenced from one sample in a study of blood T cell repertoires in COVID-19. The data were produced by immunoSEQ multiplex PCR, yet TCRdb's version contains in-frame clones alone and is incomplete. The profile shows tens of thousands of clones, about 86% of them singletons. The sequenced material came from peripheral blood. The receptors originated from a human donor in a cohort sampled during active COVID-19.

The rearrangement joins TRBV5-4 to TRBJ1-2; no reliable D call. The V gene lost 0 bases and the J gene lost 5 bases, with 5 bases spanning the gap. CDR1 and CDR2 (germline): SGHNT, YYREEE (reference sequence). This CDR3 contains 12 residues. The DNA for the CDR3 is TGTGCCAGCAGCTTGGGGCATTATGGCTACACCTTC. The encoded protein is CASSLGHYGYTF.

The chain couples TRBV5-5 to TRBJ2-7, with 11 bases matching TRBD1. Germline-derived CDR1 and CDR2 are SGHKS and YYEKEE (reference sequence). The ends lost 6 bases at V and 7 bases at J; junction bases unmatched: 9. This CDR3 is 14 amino acids long. As DNA, the CDR3 is TGTGCCAGCAACTCTGGACAGGGGGCTGATGAGCAGTACTTC. This gives the protein CASNSGQGADEQYF.

CDR3 bases: TGTGCCAGCAGCCAAGATCAGGGGGGAGGCACTGAAGCTTTCTTT. This gives the protein CASSQDQGGGTEAFF. V is TRBV4-2 and J is TRBJ1-1, with 7 positions matching TRBD1. The CDR3 runs 15 residues. The germline CDR1 and CDR2 sequences are LGHNA and YNFKEQ. V lost 0 bases, J lost 4 bases, and 5 bases stayed unmatched.

The CDR3 region has the DNA TGTGCCAGTACATCACCGGGACTATCCTACAATGAGCAGTTCTTC. This translates into CASTSPGLSYNEQFF. The gene calls are TRBV19 and TRBJ2-1; 7 bases match TRBD2. The CDR3 loop spans 15 amino acids. The germline V gene encodes CDR1 LNHDA and CDR2 SQIVND (reference sequence). The trim removed 7 bases at V and 1 base at J, leaving 7 bases unmatched.

The chain employs TRBV13 and TRBJ1-1, with D unresolved. Trimming took off 0 bases at V and 4 bases at J, with 18 bases between the two ends. This CDR3 has 17 amino acids. Germline V CDR1 and CDR2: PRHDT, FYEKMQ (reference sequence). CDR3 nucleotides: TGTGCCAGCAGCTTAGGCCAGGTGGGAGGGATTGCCACTGAAGCTTTCTTT. Translation: CASSLGQVGGIATEAFF.

The CDR3 nucleotides read TGTGCCAGCACCCGGGACAGGTGGAATGAGCAGTTCTTC. Amino acid sequence: CASTRDRWNEQFF. The rearrangement joins TRBV12-3 or TRBV12-4 to TRBJ2-1; TRBD1 matches 8 bases. CDR3 length: 13 amino acids. V lost 7 bases to trimming and J lost 7 bases; unmatched junction nucleotides: 6.

The chain carries TRBV7-2 and TRBJ2-7; the match to TRBD2 covers 8 bases. With V trimmed by 2 bases and J by 2 bases, 5 bases remained unmatched. The CDR3 runs to 15 residues. Germline V gene lookup returns CDR1 SGHTA and CDR2 FQGNSA. In DNA, the CDR3 is TGTGCCAGCAGCTTAAAAGCGGGGGCCCCCTACGAGCAGTACTTC. Translating it yields CASSLKAGAPYEQYF.

This chain links TRBV30 with TRBJ1-2; no definite D call. Germline loops: CDR1 GTSNPN, CDR2 SVGIG (reference sequence). With 2 bases removed from V and 0 bases from J, the gap between germline ends came to 7 bases. This CDR3 is built from 13 residues. The chain's CDR3 is CAWSNGANYGYTF. The CDR3 DNA sequence: TGTGCCTGGAGTAACGGGGCTAACTATGGCTACACCTTC.

This chain uses TRBV19 with TRBJ1-2, with a tentative D call TRBD1 (6 bases). The CDR3 sequence is 14 residues long. The V and J ends lost 6 bases and 8 bases respectively, with 19 bases between them. Germline loops: CDR1 LNHDA, CDR2 SQIVND (reference sequence). In DNA form, the CDR3 reads TGTGCCAGTAGCACTGAACCGGGGGGCAGAGGCTACACCTTC. Protein: CASSTEPGGRGYTF.

The chain's CDR3 is CSVEESVRGEQYF. The CDR3 DNA reads TGCAGCGTTGAAGAGTCGGTCAGGGGCGAGCAGTACTTC. The gene calls are TRBV29-1 and TRBJ2-7; maybe TRBD1 (6 bases). The CDR3 is made up of 13 amino acids. CDR1 is SQVTM and CDR2 is ANQGSEA in the germline V gene. V lost 0 bases, J lost 6 bases, and 12 bases lay in between.

This chain joins TRBV5-1 and TRBJ2-5; TRBD2 matches 12 bases. The length of the CDR3 is 16 residues. CDR1 and CDR2 (germline): SGHRS, YFSETQ. J lost 7 bases, V lost 0 bases, and 7 bases had no gene match. CDR3 amino acids: CASSLGTSGIHGTQYF. The CDR3 nucleotides are TGCGCCAGCAGCTTGGGGACTAGCGGGATCCACGGGACCCAGTACTTC.

V is TRBV11-2 and J is TRBJ1-1, with a weak D call TRBD1 (5 bases). The V gene's germline CDR1 is SGHAT and CDR2 FQNNGV. CDR3 length equals 15 residues. V shed 0 bases and J shed 3 bases, with 11 bases lying between them. CDR3 protein: CASSLEWGGDTEAFF. The CDR3 DNA is TGTGCCAGCAGCTTAGAGTGGGGGGGGGACACTGAAGCTTTCTTT.

The rearrangement joins TRBV11-1 to TRBJ2-3; possible D gene TRBD2, 5 bases. Germline values: CDR1 SGHAT, CDR2 FQDESV (reference sequence). The CDR3 contains 16 residues. The germline V and J ends were trimmed by 1 base and 1 base, with 12 bases remaining between them. The CDR3 sequence is CASSLGRLEGTDTQYF. For the CDR3, the DNA is TGTGCCAGCAGCTTAGGCCGGTTGGAGGGCACAGATACGCAGTATTTT.

This clone was recorded at least ten times. V is TRBV5-6 and J is TRBJ1-2; 7 nucleotides agree with TRBD1. J gave up 6 bases and V 4 bases, and 12 bases lay outside the gene matches. The CDR3 totals 15 residues. Germline loops: CDR1 SGHDT, CDR2 YYEEEE. This CDR3 reads CASSRNGDRVHGYTF. The CDR3 bases are TGTGCCAGCAGCCGAAATGGCGACAGGGTACATGGCTACACCTTC.

The chain couples TRBV11-3 to TRBJ2-3; 7 nucleotides agree with TRBD2. J gave up 2 bases and V 5 bases, and 7 bases lay outside the gene matches. The CDR3 covers 15 residues. Per the germline V gene, CDR1 is SGHNT and CDR2 is YENEEA. The CDR3 here is CASSPGGGTTDTQYF. Here the CDR3 DNA reads TGTGCCAGCAGCCCCGGCGGGGGTACCACAGATACGCAGTATTTT.

This chain connects TRBV5-5 to TRBJ2-7; 10 bases map to TRBD1. The CDR3 sequence is 19 residues long. The germline V gene encodes CDR1 SGHKS and CDR2 YYEKEE (reference sequence). The junction had 16 bases not matched to a gene; V was cut back by 2 bases and J by 2 bases. The CDR3 DNA reads TGTGCCAGCAGCTTTAAATTTCGTGGTGGGACAGGGGTAACCTACGAGCAGTACTTC. Protein product: CASSFKFRGGTGVTYEQYF. Supplemented by reference TRBV5-5 and TRBJ2-7, the full variable domain reads DAGVTQSPTHLIKTRGQQVTLRCSPISGHKSVSWYQQVLGQGPQFIFQYYEKEERGRGNFPDRFSARQFPNYSSELNVNALLLGDSALYLCASSFKFRGGTGVTYEQYFGPGTRLTVT.

This clone was recorded a few times. This chain connects TRBV7-6 to TRBJ1-5, with D possibly being TRBD1 (6 bases). There are 13 residues in the CDR3. Looked up from germline, CDR1 is SGHVS and CDR2 is FNYEAQ. The V end lost 5 bases, the J end lost 6 bases, and 11 bases lay between the germline ends. In DNA form, the CDR3 reads TGTGCCAGCAGCCGGGGGGCGGGTCAGCCCCAGCATTTT. Translation: CASSRGAGQPQHF.

This chain links TRBV7-9 with TRBJ2-7, with 7 bases aligning to TRBD1. In germline, CDR1 is SEHNR, CDR2 FQNEAQ (reference sequence). The CDR3 loop spans 14 amino acids. V gave up 4 bases and J gave up 7 bases; unmatched junction bases: 10. The CDR3 here is CASSSSDRSREQYF. CDR3 bases: TGTGCCAGCAGCTCCTCGGACAGGTCCCGTGAGCAGTACTTC.

In its sample, this clone was seen a few times. V gene TRBV7-2 combines with J gene TRBJ1-2; 10 bases match TRBD1. Germline trimming cut 4 bases from V and 6 bases from J; bases unmatched to any gene: 8. Per the germline V gene, CDR1 is SGHTA and CDR2 is FQGNSA. CDR3 length: 15 amino acids. This chain's CDR3 is CASSSPTGGLNGYTF. In DNA, the CDR3 is TGTGCCAGCAGCTCACCGACAGGGGGCTTGAATGGCTACACCTTC.